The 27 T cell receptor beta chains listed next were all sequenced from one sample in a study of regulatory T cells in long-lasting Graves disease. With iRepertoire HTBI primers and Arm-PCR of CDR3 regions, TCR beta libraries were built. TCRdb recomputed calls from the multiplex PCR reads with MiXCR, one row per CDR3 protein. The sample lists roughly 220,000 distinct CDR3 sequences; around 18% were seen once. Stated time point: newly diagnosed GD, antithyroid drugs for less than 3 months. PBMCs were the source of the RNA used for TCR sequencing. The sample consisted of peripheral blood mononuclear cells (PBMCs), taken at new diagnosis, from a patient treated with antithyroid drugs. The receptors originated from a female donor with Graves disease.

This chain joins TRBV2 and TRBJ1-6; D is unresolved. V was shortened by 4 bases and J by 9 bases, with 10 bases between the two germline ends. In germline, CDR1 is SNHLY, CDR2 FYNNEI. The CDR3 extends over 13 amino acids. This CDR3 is CASSGDEGSPLHF. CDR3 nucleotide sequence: TGTGCCAGCAGTGGCGACGAGGGTTCACCCCTCCACTTT.

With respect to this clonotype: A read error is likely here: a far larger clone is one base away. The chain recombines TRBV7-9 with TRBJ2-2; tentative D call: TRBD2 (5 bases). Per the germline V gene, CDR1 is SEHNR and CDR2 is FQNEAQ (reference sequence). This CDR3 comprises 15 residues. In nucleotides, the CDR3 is TGTGCCAGCAGCCCAGATCACGTGAACACCGGGGAGCTGCTTTTT. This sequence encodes CASSPDHVNTGELLF.

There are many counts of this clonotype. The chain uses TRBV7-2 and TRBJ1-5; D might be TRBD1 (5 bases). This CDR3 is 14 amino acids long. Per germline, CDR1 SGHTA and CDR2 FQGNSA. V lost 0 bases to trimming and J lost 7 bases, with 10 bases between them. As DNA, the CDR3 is TGTGCCAGCAGCTTAGCGGGGCAAGGCCAGCCCCAGCATTTT. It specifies CASSLAGQGQPQHF.

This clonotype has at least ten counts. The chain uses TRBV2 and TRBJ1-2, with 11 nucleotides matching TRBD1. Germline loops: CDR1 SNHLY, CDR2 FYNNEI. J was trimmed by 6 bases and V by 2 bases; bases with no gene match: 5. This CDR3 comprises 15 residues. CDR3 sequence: CASSETRDRGNGYTF. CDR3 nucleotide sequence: TGTGCCAGCAGTGAAACCCGGGACAGGGGGAATGGCTACACCTTC.

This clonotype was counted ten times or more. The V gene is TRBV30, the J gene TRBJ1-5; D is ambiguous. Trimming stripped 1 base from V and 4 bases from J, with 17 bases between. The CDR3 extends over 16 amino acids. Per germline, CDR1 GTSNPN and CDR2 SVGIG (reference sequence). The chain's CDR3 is CAWSGPGARPNQPQHF. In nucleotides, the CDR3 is TGTGCCTGGAGTGGACCGGGAGCCAGGCCTAATCAGCCCCAGCATTTT.

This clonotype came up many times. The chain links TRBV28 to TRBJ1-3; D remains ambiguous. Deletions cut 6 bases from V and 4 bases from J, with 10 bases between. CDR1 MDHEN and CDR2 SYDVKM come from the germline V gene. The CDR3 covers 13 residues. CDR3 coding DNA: TGTGCCAGCAGCCTCGGAGGAGGAAACACCATATATTTT. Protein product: CASSLGGGNTIYF.

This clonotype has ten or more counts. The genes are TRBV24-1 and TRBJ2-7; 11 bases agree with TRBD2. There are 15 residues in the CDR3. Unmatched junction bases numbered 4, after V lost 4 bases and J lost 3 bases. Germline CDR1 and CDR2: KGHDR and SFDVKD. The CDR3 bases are TGTGCCACCAGTGACCCACTAGCGGGGGACTACGAGCAGTACTTC. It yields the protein CATSDPLAGDYEQYF.

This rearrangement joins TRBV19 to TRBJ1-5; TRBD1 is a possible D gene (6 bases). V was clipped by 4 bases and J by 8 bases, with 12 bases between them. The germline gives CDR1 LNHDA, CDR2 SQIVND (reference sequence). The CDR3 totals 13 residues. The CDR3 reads CASSTDRLEPQHF. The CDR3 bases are TGTGCCAGTAGTACCGACAGGCTGGAGCCCCAGCATTTT.

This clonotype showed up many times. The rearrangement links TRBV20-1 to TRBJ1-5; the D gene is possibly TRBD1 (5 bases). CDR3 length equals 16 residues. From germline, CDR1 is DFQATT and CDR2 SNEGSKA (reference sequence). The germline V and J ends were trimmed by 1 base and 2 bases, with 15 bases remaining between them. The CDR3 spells CSARGGRVSGNQPQHF. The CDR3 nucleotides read TGCAGTGCTAGAGGGGGCAGGGTTAGTGGCAATCAGCCCCAGCATTTT.

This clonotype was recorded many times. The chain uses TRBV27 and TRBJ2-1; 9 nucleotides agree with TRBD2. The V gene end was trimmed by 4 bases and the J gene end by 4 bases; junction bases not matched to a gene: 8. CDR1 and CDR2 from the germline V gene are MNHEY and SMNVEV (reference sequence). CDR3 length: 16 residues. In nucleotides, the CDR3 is TGTGCCAGCAGTTCCCCGCTAGCGGGATTGTACAATGAGCAGTTCTTC. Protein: CASSSPLAGLYNEQFF.

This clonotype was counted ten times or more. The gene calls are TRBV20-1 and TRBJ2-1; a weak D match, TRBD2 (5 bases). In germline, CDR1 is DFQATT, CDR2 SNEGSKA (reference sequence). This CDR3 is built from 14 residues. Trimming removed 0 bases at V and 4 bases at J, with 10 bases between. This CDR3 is CSARDLGSYNEQFF. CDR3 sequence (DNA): TGCAGTGCTAGAGACCTGGGGAGTTACAATGAGCAGTTCTTC.

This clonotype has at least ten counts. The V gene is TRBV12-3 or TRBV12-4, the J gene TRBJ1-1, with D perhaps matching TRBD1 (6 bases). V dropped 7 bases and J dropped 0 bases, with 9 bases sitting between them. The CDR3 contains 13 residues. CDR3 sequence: CASITGLNTEAFF. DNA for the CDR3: TGTGCCAGCATCACAGGGTTGAACACTGAAGCTTTCTTT.

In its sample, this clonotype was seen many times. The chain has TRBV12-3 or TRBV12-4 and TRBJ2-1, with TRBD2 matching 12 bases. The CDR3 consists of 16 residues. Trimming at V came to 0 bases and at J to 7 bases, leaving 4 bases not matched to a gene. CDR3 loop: CASSLAASGRGNEQFF. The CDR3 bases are TGTGCCAGCAGTTTAGCCGCTAGCGGGAGGGGGAATGAGCAGTTCTTC.

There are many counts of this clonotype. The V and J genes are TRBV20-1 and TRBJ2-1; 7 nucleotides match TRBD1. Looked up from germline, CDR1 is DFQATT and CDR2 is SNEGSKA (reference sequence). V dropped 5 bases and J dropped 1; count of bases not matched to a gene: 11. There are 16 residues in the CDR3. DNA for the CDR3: TGCAGTGCTGGTTCCGGGACAGCCCTTTCCTACAATGAGCAGTTCTTC. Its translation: CSAGSGTALSYNEQFF.

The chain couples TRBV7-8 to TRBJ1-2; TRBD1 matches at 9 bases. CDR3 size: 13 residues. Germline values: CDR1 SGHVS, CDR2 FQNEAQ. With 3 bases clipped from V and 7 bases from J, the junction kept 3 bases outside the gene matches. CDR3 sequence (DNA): TGTGCCAGCAGCTTGGGACAGGGAATTGGCTACACCTTC. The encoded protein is CASSLGQGIGYTF.

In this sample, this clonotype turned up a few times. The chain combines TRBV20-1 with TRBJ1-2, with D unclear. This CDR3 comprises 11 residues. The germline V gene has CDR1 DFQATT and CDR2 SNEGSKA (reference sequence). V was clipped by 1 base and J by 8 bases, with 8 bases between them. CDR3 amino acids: CSARGQDGYTF. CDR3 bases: TGCAGTGCTAGAGGCCAAGACGGCTACACCTTC.

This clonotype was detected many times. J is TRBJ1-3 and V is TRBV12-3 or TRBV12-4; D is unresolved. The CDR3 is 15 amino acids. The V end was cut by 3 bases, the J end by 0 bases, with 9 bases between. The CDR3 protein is CASSLDGASGNTIYF. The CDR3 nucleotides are TGTGCCAGCAGTTTGGATGGAGCCTCTGGAAACACCATATATTTT.

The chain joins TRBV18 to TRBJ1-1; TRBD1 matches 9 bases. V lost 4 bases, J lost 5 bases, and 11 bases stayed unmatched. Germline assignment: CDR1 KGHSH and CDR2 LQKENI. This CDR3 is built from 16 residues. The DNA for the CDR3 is TGTGCCAGCTCACGGACCGCCGGGACAGGGCATACTGAAGCTTTCTTT. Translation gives CASSRTAGTGHTEAFF.

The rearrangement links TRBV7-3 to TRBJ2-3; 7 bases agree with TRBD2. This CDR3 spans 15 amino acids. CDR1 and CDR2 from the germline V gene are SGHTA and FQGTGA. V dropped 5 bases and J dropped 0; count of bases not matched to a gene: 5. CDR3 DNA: TGTGCCAGCAGCCCGGGAGGCCGTAGCACAGATACGCAGTATTTT. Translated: CASSPGGRSTDTQYF. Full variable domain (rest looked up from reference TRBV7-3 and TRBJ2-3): GAGVSQTPSNKVTEKGKYVELRCDPISGHTALYWYRQSLGQGPEFLIYFQGTGAADDSGLPNDRFFAVRPEGSVSTLKIQRTERGDSAVYLCASSPGGRSTDTQYFGPGTRLTVL.

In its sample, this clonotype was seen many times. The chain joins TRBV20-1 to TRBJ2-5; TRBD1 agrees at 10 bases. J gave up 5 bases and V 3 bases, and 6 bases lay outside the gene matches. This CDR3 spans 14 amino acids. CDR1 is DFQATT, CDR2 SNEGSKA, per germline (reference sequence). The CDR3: CSASWTGGWETQYF. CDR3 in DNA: TGCAGTGCTAGCTGGACAGGGGGTTGGGAGACCCAGTACTTC.

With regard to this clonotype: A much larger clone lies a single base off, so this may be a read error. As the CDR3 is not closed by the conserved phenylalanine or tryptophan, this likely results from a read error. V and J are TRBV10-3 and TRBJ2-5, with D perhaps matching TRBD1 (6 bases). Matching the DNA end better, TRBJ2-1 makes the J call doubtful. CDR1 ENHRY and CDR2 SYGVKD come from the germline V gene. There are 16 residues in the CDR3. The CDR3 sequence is CAISEITRADRNEQFS. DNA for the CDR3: TGTGCCATCAGCGAGATCACTCGGGCCGACAGGAATGAGCAGTTCTCC.

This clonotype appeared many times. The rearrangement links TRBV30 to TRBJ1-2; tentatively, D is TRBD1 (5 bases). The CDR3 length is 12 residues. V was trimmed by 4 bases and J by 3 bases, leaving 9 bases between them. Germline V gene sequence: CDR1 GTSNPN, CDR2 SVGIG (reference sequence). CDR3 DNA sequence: TGTGCCTGGATGCGGGGCGACTATGGCTACACCTTC. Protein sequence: CAWMRGDYGYTF.

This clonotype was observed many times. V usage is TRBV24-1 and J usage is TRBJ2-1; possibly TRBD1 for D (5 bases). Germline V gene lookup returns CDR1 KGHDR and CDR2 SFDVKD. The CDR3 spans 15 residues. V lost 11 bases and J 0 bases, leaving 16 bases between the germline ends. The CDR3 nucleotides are TGTGCCAGCCAACCTCCTAGGGGCTCCTACAATGAGCAGTTCTTC. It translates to CASQPPRGSYNEQFF.

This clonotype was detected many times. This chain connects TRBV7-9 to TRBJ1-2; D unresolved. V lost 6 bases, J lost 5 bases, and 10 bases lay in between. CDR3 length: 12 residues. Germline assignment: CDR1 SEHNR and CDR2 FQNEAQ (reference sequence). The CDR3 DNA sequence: TGTGCCAGCAGTGGGGAGGGTTATGGCTACACCTTC. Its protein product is CASSGEGYGYTF.

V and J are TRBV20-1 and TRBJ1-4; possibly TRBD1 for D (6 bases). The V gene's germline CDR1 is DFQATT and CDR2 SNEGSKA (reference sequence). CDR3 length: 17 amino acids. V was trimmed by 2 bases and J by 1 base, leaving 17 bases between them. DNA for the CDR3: TGCAGTGCTAGACTGGGCCAGGGGTGGTTAACTAATGAAAAACTGTTTTTT. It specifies CSARLGQGWLTNEKLFF.

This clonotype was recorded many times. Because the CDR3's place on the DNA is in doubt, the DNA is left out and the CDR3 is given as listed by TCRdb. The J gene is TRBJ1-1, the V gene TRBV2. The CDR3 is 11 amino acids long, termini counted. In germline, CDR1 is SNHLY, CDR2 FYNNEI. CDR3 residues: CASTLATEAFF.

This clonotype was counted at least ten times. CDR3 protein: CASSPRGSYGYTF. The CDR3 coding sequence is TGTGCCAGCAGCCCGAGGGGCAGTTATGGCTACACCTTC. The chain joins TRBV3-1 to TRBJ1-2, with D perhaps matching TRBD1 (5 bases). CDR3 length: 13 residues. Per the germline V gene, CDR1 is LGHDT and CDR2 is YNNKEL (reference sequence). The V end was cut by 4 bases, the J end by 5 bases, with 11 bases between.